The TCR beta chain under discussion was sequenced for a study of shared clonotypes between healthy human individuals. Study-level background: Per donor, CD8 memory used one plate, CD8 naive used two, CD4 memory used three and CD4 naive used three.

In regard to this clone: The target antigen is unknown.

Study findings and constraints: A handful of donors held 4.5% to 5% of naive CD4 clonotypes in common.

The assay was carried out at the deep level. Measured with immunoSEQ multiplex PCR; TCRdb has only the in-frame clones, and not every one. The table has some 700,000 clones, about 90% seen once; the top ten hold less than 40%. This CDR3 is 14 amino acids long. CDR1 SGHNT and CDR2 YYREEE come from the germline V gene (reference sequence). The ends were cut back, 0 bases at V and 6 bases at J, with 10 bases in the middle. V gene TRBV5-4 combines with J gene TRBJ1-5; D ambiguous. Material: memory CD8+ T cells from PBMCs. Subset denoted: CD45RO+ cells pooled with CCR7-negative TemRA cells. The clonotype originates from a man between 18 and 29 years old in good health. Some clones in this sample may be carry-over from other donors' samples. In DNA form, the CDR3 reads TGTGCCAGCAGCTTGGAGGGTTATAGTCAGCCCCAGCATTTT. This translates into CASSLEGYSQPQHF.